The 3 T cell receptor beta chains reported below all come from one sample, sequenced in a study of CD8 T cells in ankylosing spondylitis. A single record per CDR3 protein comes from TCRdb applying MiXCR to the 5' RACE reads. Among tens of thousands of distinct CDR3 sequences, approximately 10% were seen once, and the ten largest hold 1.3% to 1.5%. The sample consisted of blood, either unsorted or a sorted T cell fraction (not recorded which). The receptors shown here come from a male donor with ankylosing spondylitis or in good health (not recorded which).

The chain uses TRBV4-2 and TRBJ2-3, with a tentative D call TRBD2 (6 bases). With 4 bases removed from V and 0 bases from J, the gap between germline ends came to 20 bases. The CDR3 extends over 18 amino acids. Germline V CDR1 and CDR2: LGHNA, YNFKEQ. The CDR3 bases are TGTGCCAGCAGCCCGGGACTCCTGGGGCTTCCTAGCACAGATACGCAGTATTTT. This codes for CASSPGLLGLPSTDTQYF.

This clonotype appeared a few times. The DNA of the CDR3 is TGTGCCAGCTCACCCGCCTTGGTACAAGAGACCCAGTACTTC. This translates into CASSPALVQETQYF. This rearrangement joins TRBV18 to TRBJ2-5; no definite D call. Trimming cost V 3 bases and J 2 bases, with 10 bases left between them. CDR3 size: 14 residues. The germline V gene encodes CDR1 KGHSH and CDR2 LQKENI. The full variable domain, in which reference TRBV18 and TRBJ2-5 provide the parts outside the CDR3, is NAGVMQNPRHLVRRRGQEARLRCSPMKGHSHVYWYRQLPEEGLKFMVYLQKENIIDESGMPKERFSAEFPKEGPSILRIQQVVRGDSAAYFCASSPALVQETQYFGPGTRLLVL.

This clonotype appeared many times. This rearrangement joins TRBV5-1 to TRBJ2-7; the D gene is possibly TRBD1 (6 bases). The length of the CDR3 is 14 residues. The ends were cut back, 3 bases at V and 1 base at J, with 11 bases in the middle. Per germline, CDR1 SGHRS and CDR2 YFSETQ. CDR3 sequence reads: CASSSTTGSYEQYF. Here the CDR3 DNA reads TGCGCCAGCAGCTCAACCACAGGGTCCTACGAGCAGTACTTC.